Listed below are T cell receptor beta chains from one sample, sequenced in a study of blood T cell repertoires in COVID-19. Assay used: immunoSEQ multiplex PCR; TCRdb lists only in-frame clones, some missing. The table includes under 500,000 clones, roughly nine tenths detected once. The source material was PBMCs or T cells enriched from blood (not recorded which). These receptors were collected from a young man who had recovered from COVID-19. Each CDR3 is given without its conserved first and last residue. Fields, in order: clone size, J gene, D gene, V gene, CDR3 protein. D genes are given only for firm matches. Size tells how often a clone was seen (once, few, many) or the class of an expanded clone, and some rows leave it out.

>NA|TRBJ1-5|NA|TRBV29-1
SVVSQINQPQH
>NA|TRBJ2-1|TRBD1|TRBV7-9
ASSLAGQLYNEQF
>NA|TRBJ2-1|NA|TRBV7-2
ASSLGGDEQF
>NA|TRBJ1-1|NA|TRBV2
ASSPRGGTEAF
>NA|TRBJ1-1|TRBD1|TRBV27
ASYRGRNTEAF
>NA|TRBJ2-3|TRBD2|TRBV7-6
ASSQDVPGLGSTDTQY
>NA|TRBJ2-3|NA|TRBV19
ASSIGPGRDTDTQY
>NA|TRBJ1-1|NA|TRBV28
ASSLHRSMNTEAF
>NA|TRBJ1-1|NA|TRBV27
ASRLNRGSSEAF
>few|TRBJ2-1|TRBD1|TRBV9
ASSGDRGHYNEQF
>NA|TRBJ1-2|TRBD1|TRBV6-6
ASSYESGQGYT
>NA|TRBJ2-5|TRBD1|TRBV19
ASSIAGGRETQY
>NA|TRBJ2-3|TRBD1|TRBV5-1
ASSGQGALDTQY
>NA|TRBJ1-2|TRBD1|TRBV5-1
ASTPGGAYGYT
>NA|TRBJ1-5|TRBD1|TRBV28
ASISGQWTSYSNQPQH
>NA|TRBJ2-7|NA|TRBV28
ASSLPSPLEQY
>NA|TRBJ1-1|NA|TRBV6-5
ASSYRGMNTEAF
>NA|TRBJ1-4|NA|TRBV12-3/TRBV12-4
ASMRQGNEKLF
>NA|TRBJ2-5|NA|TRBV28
ASNRGGQETQY
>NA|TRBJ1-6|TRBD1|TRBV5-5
ASSLADRGNWNSPLH
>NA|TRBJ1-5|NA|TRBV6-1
ASSEASNQPQH
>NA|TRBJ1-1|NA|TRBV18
ASSLKQGDTEAF
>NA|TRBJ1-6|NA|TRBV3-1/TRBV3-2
ASSQGRSANSPLH
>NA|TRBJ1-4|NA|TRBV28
ATVQGVNEKLF
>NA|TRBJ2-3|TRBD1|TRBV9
ASSVEGGRDTQY
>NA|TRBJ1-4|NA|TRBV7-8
ASSGVYNEKLF
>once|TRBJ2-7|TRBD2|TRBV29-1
SVEELGTSGSYEQY
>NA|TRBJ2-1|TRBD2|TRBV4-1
ASRPGSGVYNEQF
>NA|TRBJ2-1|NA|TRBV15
ATSRRAIPNNEQF